This record concerns one TCR beta chain sequence. CDR1 and CDR2 from the germline V gene are LNHDA and SQIVND (reference sequence). V lost 10 bases and J lost 0, with 10 bases in between. This CDR3 has 13 amino acids. The protocol was immunoSEQ multiplex PCR, while the TCRdb copy is restricted to in-frame clones and leaves out a portion. The top ten hold 1.5% to 2% of the sample, which has about 480,000 clones, more than 75% seen once. This sample is part of a study of blood T cell repertoires in COVID-19. This receptor was identified in a woman aged 40 to 50 who had recovered from COVID-19. The sample comprised PBMCs or T cells enriched from blood (not recorded which). The V call is TRBV19, the J call TRBJ1-3; a possible D gene is TRBD1 (5 bases). CDR3 protein: CATRDFSGNTIYF. The CDR3 DNA follows: TGTGCCACTCGGGACTTCTCTGGAAACACCATATATTTT.